This T cell receptor (beta chain) derives from a study of human T cells and chemical hapten exposure. This clonotype was detected many times. The target antigen is unknown. The CDR3 contains 12 residues. Looked up from germline, CDR1 is SGHTA and CDR2 is FQGTGA. Trimming removed 5 bases at V and 8 bases at J, with 9 bases between. Attachment of unique molecular identifiers to individual cDNA molecules was performed in the library. One entry per CDR3 protein results from TCRdb running MiXCR on the RACE reads. The top ten clones hold around 3.9% of a sample with 87,000 or so distinct CDR3 sequences, around 10% of them seen once. General study findings and limits: Patch test scores rose with PT1 expanded TCR counts, a positive correlation. TCRs whose frequency exceeded 1 in 1000 remained the same following DPC sensitization.

The time point is: pre-sensitization, week 0. As to treatment: therapeutic diphenylcyclopropenone sensitization with weekly scalp DPC. The clonotype originates from a woman in her forties with alopecia areata. Some clones in this sample may be carry-over from other donors' samples. This chain uses TRBV7-3 with TRBJ2-2; D is possibly TRBD1 (5 bases). The sequencing here drew on whole blood, taken in connection with sensitization to the hapten diphenylcyclopropenone (DPC). The CDR3 region is CASSRPGGELFF. The CDR3 DNA reads TGTGCCAGCAGCCGTCCAGGGGGGGAGCTGTTTTTT.